This T cell receptor (beta chain) stems from a study of OX40 agonist ivuxolimab in advanced cancers. Turning to the study itself: Ivuxolimab was administered intravenously to patients at 0.01 to 10 mg/kg every 2 weeks.

The CDR3 runs to 13 residues. The germline V gene has CDR1 SGDLS and CDR2 YYNGEE. Trimming removed 0 bases at V and 4 bases at J, with 4 bases between. Data came from immunoSEQ multiplex PCR; TCRdb stores just in-frame clones and leaves some out. There are some 83,000 clones in the sample; 65% to 85% occur only once, and about 7% lies in the top ten. The chain couples TRBV9 to TRBJ2-2; D remains ambiguous. The sample in question was CD4+ or CD8+ T cells sorted from blood, obtained in a trial of the OX40 agonist ivuxolimab. This receptor was identified in an adult with an advanced solid tumor such as melanoma, head and neck, liver or kidney cancer. The CDR3 protein is CASSVVGTGELFF. The CDR3 coding sequence is TGTGCCAGCAGCGTAGTGGGCACCGGGGAGCTGTTTTTT. Together with reference TRBV9 and TRBJ2-2, the CDR3 gives the full variable domain: DSGVTQTPKHLITATGQRVTLRCSPRSGDLSVYWYQQSLDQGLQFLIQYYNGEERAKGNILERFSAQQFPDLHSELNLSSLELGDSALYFCASSVVGTGELFFGEGSRLTVL.